The 9 T cell receptor beta chains presented below share a single source sample, sequenced in a study of T-cell reconstitution after alpha-beta-depleted transplantation in children. Unique molecular identifiers were incorporated during preparation of the TCRbeta library. TCRdb re-derived calls from the PCR reads in MiXCR, one entry per CDR3 protein. The table has approximately 110,000 distinct CDR3 sequences, around a tenth seen once. The sequencing here drew on PBMCs, taken before TCRalphabeta/CD19-depleted stem cell transplant. These receptors were taken from a boy younger than 10 with acute lymphoblastic leukemia, due to receive a stem cell transplant.

CDR3 nucleotides: TGTGCCAGCAGCCAAGATGGGCCGGGCCCTCGGGAGCTTGGCTACACCTTC. Translating gives CASSQDGPGPRELGYTF. This rearrangement joins TRBV4-2 to TRBJ1-2; D gene unclear. V dropped 0 bases and J dropped 7 bases, with 21 bases sitting between them. This CDR3 has 17 residues. The germline gives CDR1 LGHNA, CDR2 YNFKEQ.

Only a few counts were recorded for this clonotype. The chain joins TRBV5-4 to TRBJ2-7, with TRBD1 matching over 8 bases. The CDR3 has 15 residues. The J segment lost 5 bases and the V segment lost 0 bases, leaving 7 bases of the junction unmatched. Germline CDR1 is SGHNT and CDR2 is YYREEE (reference sequence). CDR3 sequence: CASSLDRTGSHEQYF. CDR3 nucleotide sequence: TGTGCCAGCAGCTTGGATAGGACAGGGAGCCACGAGCAGTACTTC.

In its sample, this clonotype was seen a few times. This sequence joins TRBV20-1 and TRBJ2-1; 7 bases match TRBD2. CDR1 is DFQATT, CDR2 SNEGSKA, per germline (reference sequence). The J segment lost 5 bases and the V segment lost 5 bases, leaving 12 bases of the junction unmatched. The CDR3 is made up of 15 amino acids. The CDR3 nucleotides are TGCAGTGCTTCGTCTGGGCGGGAGAAAAACAATGAGCAGTTCTTC. Its translation: CSASSGREKNNEQFF.

The chain uses TRBV5-1 and TRBJ1-4; unclear D gene. V gave up 0 bases and J gave up 8 bases, with 17 bases separating them. Germline assignment: CDR1 SGHRS and CDR2 YFSETQ. The length of the CDR3 is 16 residues. CDR3 DNA: TGCGCCAGCAGCTTGGCCGCAGGCTCTATGGGGGAAAAACTGTTTTTT. The encoded protein is CASSLAAGSMGEKLFF.

A few counts support this clonotype. The chain uses TRBV14 and TRBJ2-3; 13 bases map to TRBD2. From germline, CDR1 is SGHDN and CDR2 FVKESK. CDR3 size: 18 residues. The J segment lost 4 bases and the V segment lost 5 bases, leaving 12 bases of the junction unmatched. The CDR3, as DNA: TGTGCCAGCAGCGAGGGCGTGGGACTAGCGGGAATGGCAGATACGCAGTATTTT. It is translated as CASSEGVGLAGMADTQYF.

This clonotype was recorded at least ten times. The J gene is TRBJ1-5, the V gene TRBV19, with unresolved D. Germline CDR1 and CDR2: LNHDA and SQIVND (reference sequence). V was trimmed by 4 bases and J by 0 bases, leaving 7 bases between them. The CDR3 sequence is 14 residues long. This CDR3 reads CASSKEYSNQPQHF. CDR3 bases: TGTGCCAGTAGTAAGGAATATAGCAATCAGCCCCAGCATTTT.

The chain combines TRBV20-1 with TRBJ2-3; D remains ambiguous. The CDR3 sequence is 12 residues long. Germline CDR1 is DFQATT and CDR2 is SNEGSKA (reference sequence). V lost 6 bases, J lost 3 bases, and 10 bases lay in between. The CDR3: CSADQRTDTQYF. DNA of the CDR3: TGCAGTGCCGACCAACGAACAGATACGCAGTATTTT.

This clonotype was picked up a small number of times. CDR3 region: CASSFQRQIYGYTF. Here the CDR3 DNA reads TGTGCCAGCAGCTTCCAGCGGCAGATCTATGGCTACACCTTC. J is TRBJ1-2 and V is TRBV5-6; D is ambiguous. Trimming pared 2 bases from V and 4 bases from J, leaving 12 bases between. CDR3 size: 14 residues. CDR1 is SGHDT and CDR2 is YYEEEE in the germline V gene.

This chain links TRBV28 with TRBJ2-7, with D possibly TRBD1 on 6 matching bases. V gave up 3 bases and J gave up 7 bases, with 22 bases separating them. Germline V gene lookup returns CDR1 MDHEN and CDR2 SYDVKM. This CDR3 is built from 16 residues. CDR3 in amino acids: CASSFSRSSGEGEQYF. The DNA for the CDR3 is TGTGCCAGCAGTTTTTCGCGGAGTTCAGGGGAAGGGGAGCAGTACTTC.